The text below deals with one T cell receptor (beta chain). This clonotype was seen more than once but under ten times. What antigen it recognizes has not been identified. No per-base quality is available; no much larger clone lies one base away. The roughly 42 donors, aged roughly 6 to 95 years, were systemically healthy Caucasian individuals from Russia. Each donor gave roughly 9.5 milliliters of peripheral blood, collected into EDTA-treated Vacutainer tubes. Ficoll-Paque density-gradient centrifugation was used to isolate PBMCs, with at least 6.5 million per sample. Trizol reagent was used to extract total RNA from PBMCs, with at least 6 micrograms per sample. Naive CD45RAhigh/CD27high T cell percentages were measured by flow cytometry on a PBMC aliquot from every donor. This specimen comes from a study of blood T cells in healthy people across ages (dated by TCRdb to between 2014 and 2017). Background on the whole study: In model experiments, template switching captured about one uniquely barcoded TCR beta cDNA molecule for every two T cells. The study measured age-related changes in TCR beta repertoire diversity using deep sequencing normalized with unique cDNA molecular identifiers. The donors were divided into four age groups: young (average around 16 years), middle-aged (around 41), aged (about 60) and long-lived (about 79). For two donors (one aged 18 to 29 and one aged 80 or older), the study analyzed two additional independent replicas of 1 million unique cDNA reads from the same blood draw. The investigation overall reported the following: Estimates of total diversity based on one million sequenced T cells were regarded as lower bounds and as underestimates. Donor CMV infection status was unknown, potentially confounding age-related changes in expanded clonotypes. Because profiling used bulk unsorted PBMCs, naive and antigen-experienced compartments could not be compared conclusively. The long-lived group showed more naive CD4+ T cells, fewer expanded clones and increased TCR diversity than the aged group, suggesting age selection. Observed TCR beta diversity per million T cells fell roughly linearly with age, and a significant reduction was already apparent by age approximately 41. The percentage of naive T cells measured by flow cytometry correlated strongly with observed TCR beta diversity.

Library preparation employed 5' RACE. TCRdb lists the instrument as Illumina HiSeq 2500. A second PCR of roughly 7 to 11 cycles was performed with a sample-barcoded 5' primer and a J-beta primer mix. Each TCR beta cDNA molecule received a unique molecular identifier from a template-switch 5' adaptor carrying 12 random nucleotides. At least 3 million CDR3-containing paired-end reads were obtained from each sample. First-strand cDNA was synthesized from all RNA with the Mint cDNA synthesis kit, primed by a TRBC-specific oligonucleotide. Following uracil-DNA glycosylase treatment, all cDNA underwent a first 18-cycle PCR with the universal primers M1SS and BC2_uni_R. The authors' pipeline ran thus. For normalization, 1 million high-quality reads were randomly selected from each sample, with every read carrying a distinct molecular identifier. Instead of being binned into consensus sequences, reads with shared molecular identifiers were discarded. MiTCR, run with a Q25 quality threshold and the strictest error-elimination algorithm, handled CDR3 identification, clonotype clustering and error correction. A nonparametric unseen species model with Euler transformation was used to estimate a lower bound on total TCR beta diversity. TCRdb reworked the public reads: Q25 trimming with fastp, MiXCR clone assembly, productive beta chains retained. Merged by CDR3 protein, the rows form single entries marked with the most common genes and DNA. V and J calls and clone size were set by TCRdb, not the authors. The table for this sample lists hundreds of thousands of distinct CDR3 sequences; 25% to 30% of them were counted only once. The ten largest clones take up about 3% of the sample.

The data also belong to a second study, concerning T cells of mothers and their children. As that second study puts it: Nine systemically healthy Caucasian individuals, comprising three mothers and their six children, were included as donors. cDNA synthesis consumed the entire amount of extracted RNA, loaded at approximately 1.5 ug RNA in each 15 ul reaction. In the second PCR, the M1S primer introduced both the sample barcodes and 2-4 random nucleotides. More than 9 million TCR beta CDR3 reads were obtained from each mother, and some 3.3 million reads were obtained from each child. In both related and unrelated pairs, thymic selection shapes the output of TCR recombination in a similar way, with inherited differences having only a minor effect. Normalized repertoire overlap was always found to be slightly, but never significantly, higher in related mother-child pairs than in unrelated mother-child pairs. Persistent microchimeric T cell clones were not detected, at a sensitivity of about 90 clones per million clonotypes. To look for features that set related mother-child pairs apart from unrelated individuals, the researchers ran deep NGS to compare the TCR beta repertoires of mothers and children. Mothers averaged around 43 +/- 4 years of age and children averaged roughly 12 +/- 4 years. After adapter ligation with NEBNext reagents, the libraries were sequenced on Illumina HiSeq 2000 with 100+100 nt paired-end reads. To prevent cross-contamination, the mother and child libraries were prepared a month apart and were sequenced in separate runs. For each donor, between roughly 450,000 and 2,200,000 distinct TCR beta clonotypes were identified. Naive TCR beta clonotypes were estimated from low-frequency clonotypes matched to each donor's FACS-determined naive share, without sorting.

This receptor was taken from a boy aged 5-17 years in good health. Sample: blood.

The bases read TGTGCCAGCAGTAGGGAATTGGGTAATTCACCCCTCCACTTT. Translated, this gives CASSRELGNSPLHF. The rearrangement joined TRBV6-5 to TRBJ1-6, with no reliable assignment of the D segment. V is reduced by 5 bases and J by 6 bases, leaving a spacing of 11 bases between them. From its cysteine to its phenylalanine, the CDR3 spans 14 amino acids. Only CDR3 DNA remains: 42 bases, in frame from the first base. CDR1 MNHEY and CDR2 SVGAGI were looked up in the germline V gene.